The clone carrying this TCR beta chain is a singleton in its sample. Its antigen is undetermined. Treatment denoted: 19 received Ad26.COV2.S at low or high dose, single or two shots; 5 received placebo; per-sample allocation not given. The investigators took samples on day 63 after the first vaccine or placebo injection. This sample was included in a study of Ad26.COV2.S vaccination and SARS-CoV-2 variants. Across the whole study: A COV1001 Ad26.COV2.S trial-arm participant provided the sample. Points from the study as a whole: Considerable breadth of spike-specific CD8+ and CD4+ T cell responses has reportedly been documented following vaccination.

The repertoire was sequenced with immunoSEQ multiplex PCR; TCRdb's copy has only in-frame clones and lacks some. The sample has some 390,000 clones; approximately 90% are singletons. Germline V gene data show CDR1 as SEHNR and CDR2 as FQNEAQ (reference sequence). CDR3 length: 15 residues. V was clipped by 0 bases and J by 2 bases, with 10 bases between them. The J gene is TRBJ1-1, the V gene TRBV7-9; unclear D gene. Sequenced material: peripheral blood, taken in a trial of Ad26.COV2.S vaccine versus placebo. This sequence originates from a person aged 18-65 years who received the Ad26.COV2.S COVID-19 vaccine or a placebo. The CDR3 reads CASSLAWGDNTEAFF. The CDR3 nucleotides read TGTGCCAGCAGCTTAGCTTGGGGTGATAACACTGAAGCTTTCTTT. Combining the CDR3 with reference TRBV7-9 and TRBJ1-1 gives the whole variable domain DTGVSQNPRHKITKRGQNVTFRCDPISEHNRLYWYRQTLGQGPEFLTYFQNEAQLEKSRLLSDRFSAERPKGSFSTLEIQRTEQGDSAMYLCASSLAWGDNTEAFFGQGTRLTVV.